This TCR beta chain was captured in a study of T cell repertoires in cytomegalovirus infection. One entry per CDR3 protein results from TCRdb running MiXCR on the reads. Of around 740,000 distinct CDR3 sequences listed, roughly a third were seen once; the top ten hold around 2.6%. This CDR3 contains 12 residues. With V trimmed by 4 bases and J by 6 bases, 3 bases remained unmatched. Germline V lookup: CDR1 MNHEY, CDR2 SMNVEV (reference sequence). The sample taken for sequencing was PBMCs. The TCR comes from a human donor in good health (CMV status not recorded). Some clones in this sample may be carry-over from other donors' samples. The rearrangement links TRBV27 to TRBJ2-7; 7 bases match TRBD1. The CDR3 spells CASSSGGGEQYF. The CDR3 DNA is TGTGCCAGCAGTTCAGGGGGTGGCGAGCAGTACTTC.